One and the same sample provided the 16 T cell receptor beta chains below, sequenced in a study of cytomegalovirus exposure and HLA in healthy donors. PCR was performed using 60 Vbeta and 13 Jbeta primers. The method was immunoSEQ multiplex PCR; TCRdb's version includes in-frame clones alone and lacks a portion of them. The table has more than 150,000 clones, 77% seen once. The sample was PBMCs. Receptor source: a man aged 18 to 29 in good health and CMV-seronegative.

This chain connects TRBV19 to TRBJ2-7; TRBD2 matches at 13 bases. The CDR3 contains 15 residues. The V gene's germline CDR1 is LNHDA and CDR2 SQIVND (reference sequence). The V gene end was trimmed by 6 bases and the J gene end by 6 bases; junction bases not matched to a gene: 8. The CDR3 protein is CASSHGTSGASEQYF. The CDR3 region has the DNA TGTGCCAGTAGCCACGGGACTAGCGGGGCGAGCGAGCAGTACTTC.

V usage is TRBV7-2 and J usage is TRBJ2-1; 10 positions agree with TRBD2. V lost 2 bases, J lost 9 bases, and 1 base stayed unmatched. There are 13 residues in the CDR3. From germline, CDR1 is SGHTA and CDR2 FQGNSA. The CDR3 DNA is TGTGCCAGCAGCTTACTAGCGGGGGTTGAGCAGTTCTTC. Translating it yields CASSLLAGVEQFF.

The rearrangement joins TRBV5-1 to TRBJ1-1; weak D call: TRBD1 (5 bases). CDR1 is SGHRS, CDR2 YFSETQ, per germline. Trimming pared 5 bases from V and 1 base from J, leaving 12 bases between. The CDR3 runs 14 residues. Written as DNA, the CDR3 is TGCGCCAGCAGATATAGCGGGGGGAACACTGAAGCTTTCTTT. Encoded protein: CASRYSGGNTEAFF.

The chain is built from TRBV7-2 and TRBJ1-2, with TRBD1 identical over 9 bases. The CDR3 is made up of 16 amino acids. In germline, CDR1 is SGHTA, CDR2 FQGNSA. The V gene end was trimmed by 6 bases and the J gene end by 4 bases; junction bases not matched to a gene: 12. For the CDR3, the DNA is TGTGCCAGCAGGGGGGGTGGGGACAGGGTTGGCTATGGCTACACCTTC. Its translation is CASRGGGDRVGYGYTF.

The chain combines TRBV11-3 with TRBJ2-7; 12 bases map to TRBD1. V lost 5 bases to trimming and J lost 7 bases; unmatched junction nucleotides: 9. The CDR3 extends over 15 amino acids. Germline V lookup: CDR1 SGHNT, CDR2 YENEEA. CDR3 DNA: TGTGCCAGCAGCATCTACCGGGACAGGGGGCGGGAGCAGTACTTC. Translating gives CASSIYRDRGREQYF.

A single count supports this clone. V and J are TRBV7-2 and TRBJ2-3; 10 bases align to TRBD2. The CDR3 sequence is 17 residues long. V lost 5 bases and J lost 1; bases outside the gene matches: 9. Germline CDR1 SGHTA, CDR2 FQGNSA. As DNA, the CDR3 is TGTGCCAGCAGCACGAGCGGGAGGGCTCGAGGCACAGATACGCAGTATTTT. Protein sequence: CASSTSGRARGTDTQYF.

The chain recombines TRBV19 with TRBJ2-7, with TRBD1 matching 10 bases. The V gene's germline CDR1 is LNHDA and CDR2 SQIVND (reference sequence). The V segment lost 5 bases and the J segment 5 bases; nucleotides outside the gene matches: 3. The CDR3 consists of 13 residues. CDR3 nucleotides: TGTGCCAGTAGTCGGGACAGGGGCGACGAGCAGTACTTC. Its translation is CASSRDRGDEQYF.

This chain links TRBV25-1 with TRBJ2-1; TRBD1 matches 7 bases. After removal of 2 bases from V and 2 bases from J, the junction contained 9 bases not matched to a gene. In germline, CDR1 is MGHDK, CDR2 SYGVNS. This CDR3 spans 17 amino acids. The CDR3 sequence is CASSEKGRGLAYNEQFF. The CDR3 nucleotides read TGTGCCAGCAGTGAAAAGGGTAGGGGGCTTGCCTACAATGAGCAGTTCTTC.

The V gene is TRBV5-4, the J gene TRBJ2-3; possibly TRBD2 for D (6 bases). This CDR3 has 15 residues. Germline V lookup: CDR1 SGHNT, CDR2 YYREEE (reference sequence). V lost 1 base, J lost 3 bases, and 12 bases lay in between. The CDR3 sequence is CASSLYRGTTDTQYF. The CDR3 bases are TGTGCCAGCAGCTTGTACCGGGGGACTACAGATACGCAGTATTTT.

The V call is TRBV25-1, the J call TRBJ2-1, with 11 bases that match TRBD1. J lost 9 bases, V lost 7 bases, and 5 bases had no gene match. CDR1 MGHDK and CDR2 SYGVNS come from the germline V gene. The CDR3 has 13 amino acids. This chain's CDR3 is CASTWTGGCEQFF. The CDR3, as DNA: TGTGCCAGCACGTGGACAGGGGGCTGTGAGCAGTTCTTC.

To note about this clone: The junction shows a germline mismatch at one end, possibly a read error. This chain joins TRBV7-9 and TRBJ2-6; TRBD2 might be the D (5 bases). Germline assignment: CDR1 SEHNR and CDR2 FQNEAQ (reference sequence). CDR3 length: 18 residues. CDR3 sequence reads: CSSSRGLPFSSGANVLTF. The CDR3 coding sequence is TGTTCCAGCAGCCGAGGACTCCCATTCAGCTCTGGGGCCAACGTCCTGACTTTC.

The sample holds one count of this clone. The chain carries TRBV7-8 and TRBJ1-4, with D possibly being TRBD1 (5 bases). The germline CDR1 and CDR2 sequences are SGHVS and FQNEAQ. V was shortened by 1 base and J by 8 bases, with 14 bases between the two germline ends. CDR3 length: 15 residues. CDR3 amino acids: CASSLEAGGWEKLFF. CDR3 nucleotide sequence: TGTGCCAGCAGCTTAGAAGCCGGGGGGTGGGAAAAACTGTTTTTT.

The J gene is TRBJ1-6, the V gene TRBV7-8; D call uncertain. V dropped 7 bases and J dropped 7 bases, with 17 bases sitting between them. The CDR3 totals 15 residues. The germline V gene encodes CDR1 SGHVS and CDR2 FQNEAQ. This CDR3 reads CASNLAAGVNSPLHF. The DNA for the CDR3 is TGTGCCAGCAATCTAGCGGCAGGCGTCAATTCACCCCTCCACTTT.

V and J are TRBV5-4 and TRBJ2-1, with TRBD2 identical over 9 bases. Per germline, CDR1 SGHNT and CDR2 YYREEE (reference sequence). The CDR3 is 16 residues long. Trimming cost V 0 bases and J 6 bases; bases outside gene matches: 7. The CDR3 reads CASSLARAGGSNEQFF. CDR3 DNA sequence: TGTGCCAGCAGCTTGGCTAGAGCGGGAGGCTCCAATGAGCAGTTCTTC. The variable domain in full, completed from reference TRBV5-4 and TRBJ2-1, reads ETGVTQSPTHLIKTRGQQVTLRCSSQSGHNTVSWYQQALGQGPQFIFQYYREEENGRGNFPPRFSGLQFPNYSSELNVNALELDDSALYLCASSLARAGGSNEQFFGPGTRLTVL.

The gene calls are TRBV12-5 and TRBJ2-1; TRBD2 agrees at 10 bases. CDR3 length: 16 amino acids. The V and J ends lost 7 bases and 5 bases, in that order; junction bases with no gene match: 11. Germline V gene sequence: CDR1 LGHNT, CDR2 FRNRAP. The DNA for the CDR3 is TGTGCTAGTGCTATAGTAGCGGGAGGATTACACAATGAGCAGTTCTTC. Residues: CASAIVAGGLHNEQFF.

The CDR3: CASSLRGANEKLFF. The CDR3 nucleotides read TGTGCCAGCAGTCTCAGGGGGGCTAATGAAAAACTGTTTTTT. The gene calls are TRBV27 and TRBJ1-4; 7 nucleotides align to TRBD1. This CDR3 is built from 14 residues. Germline CDR1 and CDR2: MNHEY and SMNVEV (reference sequence). The V segment lost 5 bases and the J segment 3 bases; nucleotides outside the gene matches: 3.